Below are 25 T cell receptor beta chains sequenced from a single sample in a study of control samples from healthy donors and cancer patients. Profiling relied on immunoSEQ multiplex PCR, and the TCRdb table lists in-frame clones only, not all of them. This sample has about 89,000 clones, with approximately 86% found just once. The specimen sequenced was blood. The receptors come from a man aged 30-40 years in good health.

This rearrangement joins TRBV5-1 to TRBJ2-2; D uncertain. CDR3 length equals 13 residues. Germline V lookup: CDR1 SGHRS, CDR2 YFSETQ. Trimming removed 0 bases at V and 5 bases at J, with 5 bases between. CDR3 sequence: CASSLARTGELFF. DNA for the CDR3: TGCGCCAGCAGCTTGGCAAGGACCGGGGAGCTGTTTTTT.

The genes are TRBV18 and TRBJ1-5; a possible D gene is TRBD1 (5 bases). Germline V lookup: CDR1 KGHSH, CDR2 LQKENI. Trimming cost V 6 bases and J 0 bases, with 12 bases left between them. This CDR3 comprises 15 residues. The CDR3 reads CASSPTEYSNQPQHF. CDR3 sequence (DNA): TGTGCCAGCTCCCCGACAGAATATAGCAATCAGCCCCAGCATTTT.

The chain uses TRBV23-1 and TRBJ1-1; D is unclear. TRBV23-1 is placed among ORFs of uncertain function. Trimming took 0 bases from V and 0 from J, leaving 11 bases between them. CDR3 length: 16 residues. CDR3 in DNA: TGCGCCAGCAGTCAATCGGCCGAACCCATGAACACTGAAGCTTTCTTT. Translated: CASSQSAEPMNTEAFF.

The gene calls are TRBV19 and TRBJ1-3; tentatively, D is TRBD1 (6 bases). V lost 3 bases and J lost 0, with 12 bases in between. There are 16 residues in the CDR3. The germline V gene has CDR1 LNHDA and CDR2 SQIVND (reference sequence). CDR3 in amino acids: CASSIRTVSSGNTIYF. The CDR3 DNA is TGTGCCAGTAGTATCCGGACAGTATCCTCTGGAAACACCATATATTTT.

J is TRBJ2-5 and V is TRBV4-1, with TRBD1 matching 9 bases. CDR1 MGHRA and CDR2 YSYEKL come from the germline V gene. Losses at the gene ends were 4 bases for V and 3 bases for J; bases not matched to a gene: 9. This CDR3 has 16 residues. This chain's CDR3 is CASSPPDRGREETQYF. The CDR3 coding sequence is TGCGCCAGCAGCCCACCGGACAGGGGTAGGGAAGAGACCCAGTACTTC.

This clone was counted a single time. This chain connects TRBV7-9 to TRBJ1-2; 7 bases are shared with TRBD1. Germline-derived CDR1 and CDR2 are SEHNR and FQNEAQ (reference sequence). J gave up 4 bases and V 2 bases, and 10 bases lay outside the gene matches. CDR3 size: 16 residues. The CDR3 DNA sequence: TGTGCCAGCAGCTTAACTGGGGGGGACAGCACCTATGGCTACACCTTC. Amino acid sequence: CASSLTGGDSTYGYTF.

The chain combines TRBV29-1 with TRBJ2-1; 10 bases line up with TRBD1. This CDR3 contains 13 residues. Unmatched junction bases numbered 4, after V lost 4 bases and J lost 7 bases. Germline-derived CDR1 and CDR2 are SQVTM and ANQGSEA. The CDR3, as DNA: TGCAGCGTTGTGGGACAGGGGAGGAATGAGCAGTTCTTC. Amino acid sequence: CSVVGQGRNEQFF.

The rearrangement uses TRBV18 and TRBJ2-1; TRBD1 aligns across 10 bases. V trimming: 3 bases; J trimming: 9 bases; junction bases outside the gene matches: 11. The germline V gene has CDR1 KGHSH and CDR2 LQKENI. CDR3 length: 16 residues. The CDR3 DNA sequence: TGTGCCAGCTCACCGCCGCGACAGGGGGCGGGTAGTGAGCAGTTCTTC. Amino acids: CASSPPRQGAGSEQFF.

The chain carries TRBV5-4 and TRBJ2-3; a weak D match, TRBD1 (6 bases). Trimming stripped 0 bases from V and 2 bases from J, with 16 bases between. Germline V CDR1 and CDR2: SGHNT, YYREEE (reference sequence). The CDR3 is made up of 17 amino acids. CDR3 sequence (DNA): TGTGCCAGCAGCTTGGCACCCGGGACAAGGTTCACAGATACGCAGTATTTT. Its protein is CASSLAPGTRFTDTQYF.

The gene calls are TRBV7-6 and TRBJ2-5; TRBD2 matches 8 bases. The ends lost 4 bases at V and 7 bases at J; junction bases unmatched: 11. Germline CDR1 and CDR2: SGHVS and FNYEAQ. CDR3 length equals 15 residues. In DNA form, the CDR3 reads TGTGCCAGCAGCTCCGGGACTAGTTTTCTCGGGACCCAGTACTTC. Encoded protein: CASSSGTSFLGTQYF.

This clone was counted between two and nine times. This chain uses TRBV19 with TRBJ1-1, with TRBD1 matching 12 bases. The CDR3 has 14 residues. The germline CDR1 and CDR2 sequences are LNHDA and SQIVND (reference sequence). V shed 4 bases, J shed 7 bases, and the junction held 4 bases outside the gene matches. The CDR3 DNA reads TGTGCCAGTAGTAGGGACAGGGGGCAGGGTGAAGCTTTCTTT. This sequence encodes CASSRDRGQGEAFF.

The chain couples TRBV19 to TRBJ1-5; 7 bases map to TRBD1. Germline CDR1 reads LNHDA; CDR2 reads SQIVND (reference sequence). J was trimmed by 0 bases and V by 7 bases; bases with no gene match: 12. The CDR3 is made up of 17 amino acids. CDR3 nucleotide sequence: TGTGCCAGTAACCAAATAATGACAGGGCTTAGCAATCAGCCCCAGCATTTT. This codes for CASNQIMTGLSNQPQHF.

The rearrangement uses TRBV3-1 (or the pseudogene TRBV3-2) and TRBJ1-1; no firm D call. This CDR3 contains 13 residues. Germline loops: CDR1 LGHDT, CDR2 YNNKEL (reference sequence). Between the trimmed V and J ends, which lost 2 bases and 9 bases, there was a span of 13 bases. This chain's CDR3 is CASSQSDGLQAFF. The CDR3 DNA follows: TGTGCCAGCAGCCAATCGGACGGCCTACAAGCTTTCTTT.

A few counts support this clone. V gene TRBV7-8 combines with J gene TRBJ1-6; D might be TRBD1 (5 bases). This CDR3 spans 13 amino acids. Germline CDR1 SGHVS, CDR2 FQNEAQ. V lost 11 bases, J lost 10 bases, and 18 bases lay in between. CDR3 in DNA: TGTGCCTCTGGGGGAGGGCTAGGGTCACCCCTCCACTTT. Protein: CASGGGLGSPLHF.

This clone was detected only a few times. The chain links TRBV9 to TRBJ1-6; D is undetermined. CDR3 length: 13 residues. Deletions cut 0 bases from V and 7 bases from J, with 5 bases between. The germline gives CDR1 SGDLS, CDR2 YYNGEE. CDR3 region: CASSVEGNSPLHF. In nucleotides, the CDR3 is TGTGCCAGCAGCGTAGAAGGGAATTCACCCCTCCACTTT. The full variable domain, with the rest looked up from reference TRBV9 and TRBJ1-6, is DSGVTQTPKHLITATGQRVTLRCSPRSGDLSVYWYQQSLDQGLQFLIQYYNGEERAKGNILERFSAQQFPDLHSELNLSSLELGDSALYFCASSVEGNSPLHFGNGTRLTVT.

This chain joins TRBV10-1 and TRBJ2-1; 15 bases map to TRBD2. The junction had 7 bases not matched to a gene; V was cut back by 6 bases and J by 7 bases. This CDR3 region has 16 residues. Per germline, CDR1 WNHNN and CDR2 SYGVQD (reference sequence). CDR3 loop: CASRAGTSGGTNEQFF. The CDR3 region has the DNA TGCGCCAGCAGAGCCGGGACTAGCGGGGGGACGAATGAGCAGTTCTTC.

The CDR3 loop is CASSSPGAYLSGANVLTF. As DNA, the CDR3 is TGTGCCAGCAGCTCCCCCGGGGCATACCTCTCTGGGGCCAACGTCCTGACTTTC. This rearrangement joins TRBV11-2 to TRBJ2-6; D may correspond to TRBD1 or TRBD2 (5 bases each). V was trimmed by 4 bases and J by 0 bases, leaving 16 bases between them. Looked up from germline, CDR1 is SGHAT and CDR2 is FQNNGV. The CDR3 runs 18 residues.

The J gene is TRBJ2-2, the V gene TRBV12-3 or TRBV12-4, with no clear D. V dropped 1 base and J dropped 4 bases, with 4 bases sitting between them. This CDR3 is 13 amino acids long. The CDR3 coding sequence is TGTGCCAGCAGTTTAGACAGCACCGGGGAGCTGTTTTTT. It yields the protein CASSLDSTGELFF.

The V gene is TRBV27, the J gene TRBJ2-5; maybe TRBD1 (6 bases). Trimming left V 5 bases short and J 2 bases short, with 12 bases between. Germline V gives CDR1 MNHEY, CDR2 SMNVEV (reference sequence). This CDR3 spans 14 amino acids. The CDR3 nucleotides are TGTGCCAGCAGTCCCACAGGGCTACAAGAGACCCAGTACTTC. This encodes CASSPTGLQETQYF.

This clone appeared once. The genes are TRBV5-8 and TRBJ1-6, with D possibly being TRBD1 (6 bases). CDR3 size: 15 residues. The ends were cut back, 0 bases at V and 7 bases at J, with 11 bases in the middle. Germline V lookup: CDR1 SGHTS, CDR2 YDEGEE. CDR3: CASSLEDGQNSPLHF. CDR3 nucleotides: TGTGCCAGCAGCTTGGAAGACGGACAGAATTCACCCCTCCACTTT.

V gene TRBV2 combines with J gene TRBJ2-2, with 7 positions matching TRBD1. The CDR3 loop spans 14 amino acids. The germline gives CDR1 SNHLY, CDR2 FYNNEI. V lost 8 bases and J lost 0; bases outside the gene matches: 3. The CDR3 DNA reads TGTGCCAGCCGAAGGGGGCCGAACACCGGGGAGCTGTTTTTT. Its translation is CASRRGPNTGELFF.

V usage is TRBV19 and J usage is TRBJ2-2; tentatively, D is TRBD1 (5 bases). Trimming shortened V by 6 bases and J by 6 bases, and 11 bases separated the two germline ends. The CDR3 sequence is 13 residues long. Germline V CDR1 and CDR2: LNHDA, SQIVND (reference sequence). The CDR3 sequence: CASRQGRAGELFF. The CDR3 region has the DNA TGTGCCAGTAGGCAGGGAAGGGCCGGGGAGCTGTTTTTT.

Notes on this clone: This sample includes further DNA sequences coding for the same CDR3. The chain recombines TRBV2 with TRBJ2-5; no firm D call. Trimming took 7 bases from V and 3 from J, leaving 6 bases between them. Germline CDR1 reads SNHLY; CDR2 reads FYNNEI. CDR3 length: 11 residues. DNA for the CDR3: TGTGCCAGCACACAAGAAGAGACCCAGTACTTC. This encodes CASTQEETQYF. Together with reference TRBV2 and TRBJ2-5, the CDR3 gives the full variable domain: EPEVTQTPSHQVTQMGQEVILRCVPISNHLYFYWYRQILGQKVEFLVSFYNNEISEKSEIFDDQFSVERPDGSNFTLKIRSTKLEDSAMYFCASTQEETQYFGPGTRLLVL.

J is TRBJ1-2 and V is TRBV6-6; a possible D gene is TRBD1 (6 bases). V lost 2 bases and J lost 8, with 15 bases in between. The length of the CDR3 is 14 residues. Germline V lookup: CDR1 MNHNY, CDR2 SVGAGI (reference sequence). CDR3 nucleotide sequence: TGTGCCAGCAGTTACAATCGGGGGGCGTTCGGCTACACCTTC. The encoded protein is CASSYNRGAFGYTF.

This clone was detected a few times. This rearrangement joins TRBV5-1 to TRBJ1-1; possibly TRBD1 for D (6 bases). CDR3 size: 15 residues. CDR1 SGHRS and CDR2 YFSETQ come from the germline V gene. Trimming pared 4 bases from V and 7 bases from J, leaving 20 bases between. The CDR3: CASSPEQGRRGEAFF. The CDR3 DNA sequence: TGCGCCAGCAGCCCGGAACAGGGTCGACGCGGTGAAGCTTTCTTT. The complete variable domain, with remaining parts taken from reference TRBV5-1 and TRBJ1-1, reads KAGVTQTPRYLIKTRGQQVTLSCSPISGHRSVSWYQQTPGQGLQFLFEYFSETQRNKGNFPGRFSGRQFSNSRSEMNVSTLELGDSALYLCASSPEQGRRGEAFFGQGTRLTVV.